Below, 4 T cell receptor beta chains from the same sample are listed, as sequenced in a study of spatial heterogeneity in lung cancer. Study results and caveats: Mutation counts in tumors were tracked by counts of expanded intratumoral alpha and beta TCRs.

The antigens these receptors bind are not known. TCRdb called the 5' RACE reads again in MiXCR, with one record for every CDR3 protein. This table holds around 15,000 distinct CDR3 sequences, 6% to 7% found once. Regarding time point: sample taken at primary tumor resection. Sequenced here: lung tumor tissue, sampled at surgery. Receptors originate from a female donor with early-stage non-small cell lung cancer.

By share of the sample, this clonotype is medium-sized (0.01 to 0.1%). A library made for alpha chains picked up this beta chain off target, so its size means little. V gene TRBV25-1 combines with J gene TRBJ1-6; D gene ambiguous. Per germline, CDR1 MGHDK and CDR2 SYGVNS. V was shortened by 8 bases and J by 8 bases, with 46 bases between the two germline ends. This CDR3 comprises 24 residues. In nucleotides, the CDR3 is TGTGCCAGCTACTACAGCGGAAGGACGATTCACCCCCTCGTGGTTACCTCGGACGATTCACCCCTCCACTTT. Its translation is CASYYSGRTIHPLVVTSDDSPLHF.

This clonotype was picked up many times. This beta chain is a stray read from a library made for alpha chains; its abundance is not meaningful. As DNA, the CDR3 is TGTGCCAGCAGCCCGGATCAAGAGACCCAGTACTTC. Protein product: CASSPDQETQYF. The chain has TRBV5-6 and TRBJ2-5; D unclear. Looked up from germline, CDR1 is SGHDT and CDR2 is YYEEEE. V was shortened by 4 bases and J by 2 bases, with 6 bases between the two germline ends. This CDR3 has 12 amino acids.

This clonotype was detected many times. This beta chain is a stray sequence in a library constructed for alpha chains; its clone size is not meaningful. The rearrangement uses TRBV20-1 and TRBJ1-1, with D tentatively TRBD1 (5 bases). The CDR3 runs 14 residues. Deletions cut 0 bases from V and 5 bases from J, with 13 bases between. The germline gives CDR1 DFQATT, CDR2 SNEGSKA (reference sequence). The CDR3 reads CSAREGTGRTEAFF. As DNA, the CDR3 is TGCAGTGCTAGAGAGGGGACGGGGAGGACTGAAGCTTTCTTT.

This clonotype was seen at least ten times. This beta chain is off target for a library built for alpha chains, so its abundance means little. The chain joins TRBV3-1 to TRBJ1-1, with 10 nucleotides matching TRBD1. Trimming at V came to 2 bases and at J to 5 bases, leaving 2 bases not matched to a gene. The CDR3 is 14 amino acids. CDR1 is LGHDT and CDR2 is YNNKEL in the germline V gene (reference sequence). The DNA for the CDR3 is TGTGCCAGCAGCCAACAGGGACAGGGGACTGAAGCTTTCTTT. The encoded protein is CASSQQGQGTEAFF.